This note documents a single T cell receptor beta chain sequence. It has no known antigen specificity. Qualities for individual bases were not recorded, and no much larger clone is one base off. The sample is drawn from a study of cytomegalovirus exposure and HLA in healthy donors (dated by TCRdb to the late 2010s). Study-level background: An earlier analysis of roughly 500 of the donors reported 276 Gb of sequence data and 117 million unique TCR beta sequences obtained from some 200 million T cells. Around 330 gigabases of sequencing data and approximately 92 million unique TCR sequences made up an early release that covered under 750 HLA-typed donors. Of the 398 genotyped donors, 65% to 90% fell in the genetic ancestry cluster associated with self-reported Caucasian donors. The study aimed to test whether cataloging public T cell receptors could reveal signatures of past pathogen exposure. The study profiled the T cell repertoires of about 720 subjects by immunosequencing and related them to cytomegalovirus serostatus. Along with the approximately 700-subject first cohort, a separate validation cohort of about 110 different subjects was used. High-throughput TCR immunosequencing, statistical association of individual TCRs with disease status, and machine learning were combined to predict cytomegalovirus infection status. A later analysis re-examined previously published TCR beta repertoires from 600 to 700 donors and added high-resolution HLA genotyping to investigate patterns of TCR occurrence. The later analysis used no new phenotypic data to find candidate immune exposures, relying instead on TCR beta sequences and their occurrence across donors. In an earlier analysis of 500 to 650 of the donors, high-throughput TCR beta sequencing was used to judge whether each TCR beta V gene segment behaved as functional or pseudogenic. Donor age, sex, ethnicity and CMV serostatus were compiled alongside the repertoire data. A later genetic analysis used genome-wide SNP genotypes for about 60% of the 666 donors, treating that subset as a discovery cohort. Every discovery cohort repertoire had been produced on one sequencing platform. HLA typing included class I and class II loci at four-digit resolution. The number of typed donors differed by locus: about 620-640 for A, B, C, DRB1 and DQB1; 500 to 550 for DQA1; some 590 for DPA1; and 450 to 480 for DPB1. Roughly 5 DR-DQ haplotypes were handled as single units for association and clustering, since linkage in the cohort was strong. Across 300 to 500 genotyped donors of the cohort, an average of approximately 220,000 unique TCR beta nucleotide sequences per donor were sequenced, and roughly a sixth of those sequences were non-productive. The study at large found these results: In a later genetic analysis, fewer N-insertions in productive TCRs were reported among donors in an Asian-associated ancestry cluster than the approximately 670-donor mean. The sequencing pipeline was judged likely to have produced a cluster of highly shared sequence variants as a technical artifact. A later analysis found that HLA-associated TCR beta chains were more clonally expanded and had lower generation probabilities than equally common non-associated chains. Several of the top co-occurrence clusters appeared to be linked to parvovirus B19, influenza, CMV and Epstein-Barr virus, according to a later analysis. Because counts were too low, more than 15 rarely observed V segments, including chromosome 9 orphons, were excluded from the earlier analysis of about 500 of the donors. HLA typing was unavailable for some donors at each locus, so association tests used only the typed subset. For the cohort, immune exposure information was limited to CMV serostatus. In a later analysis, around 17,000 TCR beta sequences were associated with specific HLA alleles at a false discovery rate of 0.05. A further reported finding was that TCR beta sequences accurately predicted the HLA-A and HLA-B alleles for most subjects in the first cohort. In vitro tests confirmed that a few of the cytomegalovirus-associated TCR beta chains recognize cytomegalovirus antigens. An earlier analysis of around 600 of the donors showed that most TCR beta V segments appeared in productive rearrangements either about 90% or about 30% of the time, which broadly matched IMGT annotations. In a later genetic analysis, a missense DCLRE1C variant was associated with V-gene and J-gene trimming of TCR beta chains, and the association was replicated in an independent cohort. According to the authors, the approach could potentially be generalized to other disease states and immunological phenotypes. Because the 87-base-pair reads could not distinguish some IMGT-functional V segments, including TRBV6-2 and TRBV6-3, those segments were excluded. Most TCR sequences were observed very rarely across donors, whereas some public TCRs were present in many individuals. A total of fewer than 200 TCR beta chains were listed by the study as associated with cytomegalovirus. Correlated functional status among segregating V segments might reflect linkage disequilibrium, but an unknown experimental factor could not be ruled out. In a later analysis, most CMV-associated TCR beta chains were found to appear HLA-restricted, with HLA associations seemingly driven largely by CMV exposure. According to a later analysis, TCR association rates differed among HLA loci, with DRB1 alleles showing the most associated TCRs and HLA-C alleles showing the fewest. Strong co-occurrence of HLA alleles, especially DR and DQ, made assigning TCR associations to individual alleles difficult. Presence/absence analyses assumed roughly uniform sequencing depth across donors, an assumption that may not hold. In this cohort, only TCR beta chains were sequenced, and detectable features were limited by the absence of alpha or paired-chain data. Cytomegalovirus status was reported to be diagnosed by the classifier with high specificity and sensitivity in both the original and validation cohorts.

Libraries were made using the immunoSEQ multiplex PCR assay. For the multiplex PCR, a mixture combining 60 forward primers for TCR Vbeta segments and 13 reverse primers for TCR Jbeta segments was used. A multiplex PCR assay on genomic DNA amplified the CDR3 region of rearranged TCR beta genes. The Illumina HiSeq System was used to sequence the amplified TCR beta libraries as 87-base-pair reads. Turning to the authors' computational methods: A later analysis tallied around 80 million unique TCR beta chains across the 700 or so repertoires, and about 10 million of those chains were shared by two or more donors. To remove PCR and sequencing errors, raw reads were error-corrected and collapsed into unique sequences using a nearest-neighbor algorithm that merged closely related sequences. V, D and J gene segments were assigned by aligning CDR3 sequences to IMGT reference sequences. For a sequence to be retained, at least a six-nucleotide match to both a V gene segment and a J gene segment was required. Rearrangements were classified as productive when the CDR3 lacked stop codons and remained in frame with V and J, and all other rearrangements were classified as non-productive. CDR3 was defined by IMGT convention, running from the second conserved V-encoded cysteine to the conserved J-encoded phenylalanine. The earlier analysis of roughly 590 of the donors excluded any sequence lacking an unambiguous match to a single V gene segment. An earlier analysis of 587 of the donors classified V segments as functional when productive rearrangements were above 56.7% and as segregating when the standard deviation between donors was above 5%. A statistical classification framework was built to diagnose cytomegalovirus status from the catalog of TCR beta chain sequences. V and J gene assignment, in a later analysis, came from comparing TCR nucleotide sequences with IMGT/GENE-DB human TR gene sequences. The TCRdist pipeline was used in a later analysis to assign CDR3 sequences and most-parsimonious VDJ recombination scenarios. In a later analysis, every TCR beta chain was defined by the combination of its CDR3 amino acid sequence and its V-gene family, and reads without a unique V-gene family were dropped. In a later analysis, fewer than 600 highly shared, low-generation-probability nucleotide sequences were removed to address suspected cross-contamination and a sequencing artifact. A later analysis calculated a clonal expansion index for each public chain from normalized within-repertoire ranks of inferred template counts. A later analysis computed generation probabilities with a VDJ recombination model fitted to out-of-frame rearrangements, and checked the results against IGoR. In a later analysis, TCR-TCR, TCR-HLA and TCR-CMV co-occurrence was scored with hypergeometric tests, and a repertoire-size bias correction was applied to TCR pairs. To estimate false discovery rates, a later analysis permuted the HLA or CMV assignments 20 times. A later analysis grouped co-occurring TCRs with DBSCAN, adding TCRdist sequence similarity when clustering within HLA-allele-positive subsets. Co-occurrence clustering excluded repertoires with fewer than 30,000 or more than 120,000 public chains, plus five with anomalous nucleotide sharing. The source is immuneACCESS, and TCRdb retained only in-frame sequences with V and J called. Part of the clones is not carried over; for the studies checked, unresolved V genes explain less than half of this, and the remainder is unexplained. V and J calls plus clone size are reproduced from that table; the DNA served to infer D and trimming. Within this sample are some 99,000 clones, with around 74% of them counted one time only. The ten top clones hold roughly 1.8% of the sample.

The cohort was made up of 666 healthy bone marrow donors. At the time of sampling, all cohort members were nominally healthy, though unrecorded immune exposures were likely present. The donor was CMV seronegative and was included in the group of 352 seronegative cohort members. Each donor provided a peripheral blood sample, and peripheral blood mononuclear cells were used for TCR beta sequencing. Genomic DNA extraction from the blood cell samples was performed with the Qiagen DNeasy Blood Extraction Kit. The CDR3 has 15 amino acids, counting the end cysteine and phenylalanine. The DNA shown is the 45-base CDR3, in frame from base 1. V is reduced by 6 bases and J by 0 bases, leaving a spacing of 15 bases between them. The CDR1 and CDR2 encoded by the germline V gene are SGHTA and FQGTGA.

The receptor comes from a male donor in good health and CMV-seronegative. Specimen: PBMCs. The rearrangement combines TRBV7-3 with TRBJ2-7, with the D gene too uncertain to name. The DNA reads TGTGCCAGCAGTCCCACCCCGCAGAACTCCTACGAGCAGTACTTC. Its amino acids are CASSPTPQNSYEQYF.